The clone carrying this TCR beta chain occurred a few times. Its antigen is undetermined. The germline V gene encodes CDR1 SGHVS and CDR2 FQNEAQ. With 4 bases clipped from V and 10 bases from J, the junction kept 15 bases outside the gene matches. The CDR3 has 16 amino acids. The entry originates in a study of neoadjuvant anti-PD-1 for oral cavity cancer. General observations from the study: Only a few patients per response group were TCR-analyzed; validation needed. Pretreatment Treg/Th17 ratio correlated inversely with post-treatment tumor clonality.

These newly diagnosed stage II-IVA oral cavity squamous cell carcinoma patients had no prior systemic or radiation treatment. Blood libraries mostly used around 0.45 ug genomic DNA, six replicates each. Sequenced by immunoSEQ multiplex PCR; TCRdb stores in-frame clones only, minus some. In the table there are roughly 15,000 clones, under 65% of which are singletons. This sequence originates from a person aged 35 to 85 with oral cavity squamous cell carcinoma. The sample in question was PBMCs, obtained before nivolumab (anti-PD-1) treatment. The chain links TRBV7-8 to TRBJ1-2, with 10 bases that match TRBD1. Written as DNA, the CDR3 is TGTGCCAGCAGCTCCAGAAGACAGGGGGCAGGTGACGTCTACACCTTC. Translation: CASSSRRQGAGDVYTF.